This T cell receptor beta chain originates from a study of monozygotic twins with inflammatory bowel disease. TCRdb re-called the 5' RACE reads; every CDR3 protein appears as one record, without DNA. The ten top clones account for about 2.3%, within a sample of more than 350,000 distinct CDR3 sequences. This CDR3 comprises 13 residues. Per the germline V gene, CDR1 is SGHRS and CDR2 is YFSETQ. Source material: blood. The TCR originated in a human donor with ulcerative colitis or Crohn's disease, or a healthy co-twin of an affected twin (not recorded which). The chain uses TRBV5-1 and TRBJ2-1; TCRdb lists TRBD2, though no DNA is available to test this call. The CDR3 loop is CASGLEGYNEQFF.